Shown below are 29 T cell receptor beta chains from a single sample sequenced in a study of blood T cell repertoires in COVID-19. Data came from immunoSEQ multiplex PCR; TCRdb stores just in-frame clones and leaves some out. The profile shows tens of thousands of clones, more than 80% of them singletons. The source material was peripheral blood. These receptors were collected from a woman aged 55-70 years with acute or convalescent COVID-19.

This rearrangement joins TRBV18 to TRBJ1-5; perhaps TRBD1 as D (6 bases). The CDR3 is made up of 15 amino acids. Germline-derived CDR1 and CDR2 are KGHSH and LQKENI. Trimming took 6 bases from V and 1 from J, leaving 13 bases between them. CDR3 loop: CASSTEQGSNQPQHF. CDR3 coding DNA: TGTGCCAGCTCGACAGAGCAGGGGAGCAATCAGCCCCAGCATTTT.

This clone was observed a single time. The rearrangement uses TRBV5-1 and TRBJ2-7, with a tentative D call TRBD2 (5 bases). The V end lost 4 bases, the J end lost 4 bases, and 18 bases lay between the germline ends. This CDR3 is built from 15 residues. Germline V gene lookup returns CDR1 SGHRS and CDR2 YFSETQ. For the CDR3, the DNA is TGCGCCAGCAGCCCGGGTGAGGGAAGTTTGTACGAGCAGTACTTC. Translating it yields CASSPGEGSLYEQYF.

The chain carries TRBV7-2 and TRBJ2-5, with a possible D match to TRBD1 (6 bases). Looked up from germline, CDR1 is SGHTA and CDR2 is FQGNSA. The CDR3 extends over 14 amino acids. V lost 5 bases, J lost 5 bases, and 15 bases lay in between. The CDR3 loop reads CASSTYQRGETQYF. The DNA of the CDR3 is TGTGCCAGCAGCACCTACCAAAGGGGGGAGACCCAGTACTTC.

This chain joins TRBV5-6 and TRBJ1-2, with D possibly matching TRBD1 (6 bases). The germline CDR1 and CDR2 sequences are SGHDT and YYEEEE. V lost 1 base and J 8 bases, leaving 12 bases between the germline ends. This CDR3 contains 13 residues. CDR3: CASSLTGKWGYTF. The CDR3 DNA sequence: TGTGCCAGCAGCTTGACAGGGAAGTGGGGCTACACCTTC. The whole variable domain, filled in from reference TRBV5-6 and TRBJ1-2, reads DAGVTQSPTHLIKTRGQQVTLRCSPKSGHDTVSWYQQALGQGPQFIFQYYEEEERQRGNFPDRFSGHQFPNYSSELNVNALLLGDSALYLCASSLTGKWGYTFGSGTRLTVV.

The V and J genes are TRBV2 and TRBJ1-6; 10 bases fit TRBD1. Germline assignment: CDR1 SNHLY and CDR2 FYNNEI. CDR3 length: 16 amino acids. Trimming removed 5 bases from V and 8 bases from J; junction bases left unmatched: 9. Written as DNA, the CDR3 is TGTGCCAGCAGTAGATCCTACGGACAGGGGGATTCACCCCTCCACTTT. Its protein product is CASSRSYGQGDSPLHF.

Only one count was recorded for this clone. V usage is TRBV28 and J usage is TRBJ2-2; TRBD1 aligns across 7 bases. CDR1 and CDR2 (germline): MDHEN, SYDVKM. The CDR3 is 17 amino acids. V shed 2 bases, J shed 2 bases, and the junction held 8 bases outside the gene matches. The CDR3 reads CASSLIATGLNTGELFF. The CDR3 nucleotides are TGTGCCAGCAGTTTAATTGCGACAGGGCTTAACACCGGGGAGCTGTTTTTT.

This clone has just one count. V usage is TRBV5-1 and J usage is TRBJ1-2; weak D call: TRBD1 (5 bases). CDR1 is SGHRS, CDR2 YFSETQ, per germline. The V end was cut by 2 bases, the J end by 8 bases, with 16 bases between. The length of the CDR3 is 14 residues. DNA for the CDR3: TGCGCCAGCAGCTTCCAGGGCCAAAAGGGGGGCTACACCTTC. Protein sequence: CASSFQGQKGGYTF.

This clone came up once. V and J are TRBV2 and TRBJ2-7; TRBD1 aligns across 8 bases. The CDR3 spans 15 residues. Germline CDR1 SNHLY, CDR2 FYNNEI. Trimming took 0 bases from V and 6 from J; bases not matched to a gene: 7. CDR3 protein: CASSEAVRGLGEQYF. The CDR3 DNA reads as TGTGCCAGCAGTGAAGCGGTCAGGGGGCTTGGCGAGCAGTACTTC. Using reference TRBV2 and TRBJ2-7 for the parts outside the CDR3, the full variable domain is EPEVTQTPSHQVTQMGQEVILRCVPISNHLYFYWYRQILGQKVEFLVSFYNNEISEKSEIFDDQFSVERPDGSNFTLKIRSTKLEDSAMYFCASSEAVRGLGEQYFGPGTRLTVT.

The chain combines TRBV5-4 with TRBJ2-2; D is undetermined. Looked up from germline, CDR1 is SGHNT and CDR2 is YYREEE (reference sequence). The CDR3 length is 15 residues. V lost 4 bases, J lost 3 bases, and 13 bases lay in between. The CDR3 protein is CASSPSGTHTGELFF. Here the CDR3 DNA reads TGTGCCAGCAGCCCATCAGGCACACACACCGGGGAGCTGTTTTTT.

This sequence joins TRBV5-6 and TRBJ2-3; maybe TRBD2 (5 bases). The CDR3 loop spans 16 amino acids. Trimming stripped 3 bases from V and 0 bases from J, with 14 bases between. The germline CDR1 and CDR2 sequences are SGHDT and YYEEEE. The CDR3 nucleotides read TGTGCCAGCAGCTCCCGGGGTCAGTCGAGCACAGATACGCAGTATTTT. Amino acid sequence: CASSSRGQSSTDTQYF.

The gene calls are TRBV5-5 and TRBJ2-5; D not resolved. Per germline, CDR1 SGHKS and CDR2 YYEKEE (reference sequence). The CDR3 has 16 residues. Trimming took off 1 base at V and 3 bases at J, with 16 bases between the two ends. This CDR3 is CASSLLGAVTKETQYF. The CDR3 DNA reads TGTGCCAGCAGCTTGCTTGGAGCAGTCACAAAAGAGACCCAGTACTTC.

The chain has TRBV27 and TRBJ2-1; no clear D gene. Germline V gene data show CDR1 as MNHEY and CDR2 as SMNVEV (reference sequence). The CDR3 length is 13 residues. V was trimmed by 2 bases and J by 6 bases, leaving 8 bases between them. CDR3 sequence reads: CASSLDNFNEQFF. CDR3 bases: TGTGCCAGCAGTTTAGACAATTTCAATGAGCAGTTCTTC.

By sample fraction, this clone is medium-sized. The J gene is TRBJ1-2, the V gene TRBV6-5; 7 positions agree with TRBD1. This CDR3 has 14 amino acids. Germline V gives CDR1 MNHEY, CDR2 SVGAGI. The trim removed 6 bases at V and 1 base at J, leaving 5 bases unmatched. CDR3 DNA: TGTGCCAGCAGGGGGACAGAGATTAACTATGGCTACACCTTC. It translates to CASRGTEINYGYTF.

The rearrangement joins TRBV4-3 to TRBJ2-4; D perhaps matches TRBD2 (5 bases). Germline-derived CDR1 and CDR2 are LGHNA and YSLEER. Trimming took off 0 bases at V and 7 bases at J, with 13 bases between the two ends. The CDR3 totals 15 residues. CDR3 coding DNA: TGCGCCAGCAGCCAAGATCGTCGGGATCGGAACATTCAGTACTTC. Protein: CASSQDRRDRNIQYF.

The chain links TRBV18 to TRBJ1-1; D is unresolved. CDR1 and CDR2 (germline): KGHSH, LQKENI. With 1 base removed from V and 3 bases from J, the gap between germline ends came to 12 bases. The CDR3 consists of 15 residues. In DNA, the CDR3 is TGTGCCAGCTCACCACGAAGGGAGTGGGACACTGAAGCTTTCTTT. Residues: CASSPRREWDTEAFF.

The chain recombines TRBV7-8 with TRBJ2-1; the match to TRBD2 covers 9 bases. This CDR3 is built from 16 residues. V was clipped by 1 base and J by 7 bases; unmatched bases: 8. Germline V CDR1 and CDR2: SGHVS, FQNEAQ. The CDR3, as DNA: TGTGCCAGCAGCTTAGTCCGGCGGGGGGGCCGTAATGAGCAGTTCTTC. Its protein is CASSLVRRGGRNEQFF.

Comment on this clone: Other DNA sequences of this sample code for an identical CDR3. This chain joins TRBV11-2 and TRBJ1-2; 7 bases agree with TRBD1. V was pared by 1 base and J by 7 bases, with 0 bases of the junction left unmatched. The germline CDR1 and CDR2 sequences are SGHAT and FQNNGV. CDR3 length equals 12 residues. The CDR3 reads CASSLAGGGYTF. The DNA for the CDR3 is TGTGCCAGCAGCTTAGCAGGGGGTGGCTACACCTTC. Complete variable domain (other parts from reference TRBV11-2 and TRBJ1-2): EAGVAQSPRYKIIEKRQSVAFWCNPISGHATLYWYQQILGQGPKLLIQFQNNGVVDDSQLPKDRFSAERLKGVDSTLKIQPAKLEDSAVYLCASSLAGGGYTFGSGTRLTVV.

The chain couples TRBV2 to TRBJ2-2; D gene unclear. The CDR3 loop spans 14 amino acids. CDR1 and CDR2 (germline): SNHLY, FYNNEI. Between the trimmed V and J ends, which lost 2 bases and 5 bases, there was a span of 9 bases. The CDR3: CASSENEVTGELFF. The CDR3, as DNA: TGTGCCAGCAGTGAAAATGAGGTTACCGGGGAGCTGTTTTTT.

CDR3 residues: CASSVAQRSSYNEQFF. The CDR3 bases are TGTGCCAGCAGCGTAGCGCAAAGGAGCTCCTACAATGAGCAGTTCTTC. The rearrangement joins TRBV9 to TRBJ2-1; unclear D gene. Trimming took 0 bases from V and 0 from J, leaving 10 bases between them. The CDR3 is made up of 16 amino acids. CDR1 and CDR2 from the germline V gene are SGDLS and YYNGEE. Together with reference TRBV9 and TRBJ2-1, the CDR3 gives the full variable domain: DSGVTQTPKHLITATGQRVTLRCSPRSGDLSVYWYQQSLDQGLQFLIQYYNGEERAKGNILERFSAQQFPDLHSELNLSSLELGDSALYFCASSVAQRSSYNEQFFGPGTRLTVL.

This clone was seen a single time. V usage is TRBV19 and J usage is TRBJ1-2; D is unclear. Trimming cost V 5 bases and J 6 bases, with 13 bases left between them. This CDR3 spans 13 amino acids. CDR1 and CDR2 (germline): LNHDA, SQIVND (reference sequence). CDR3 in amino acids: CASSSGNQDGYTF. The CDR3 DNA reads as TGTGCCAGTAGTTCGGGAAATCAGGATGGCTACACCTTC.

This chain links TRBV11-3 with TRBJ2-2; tentative D call: TRBD2 (5 bases). The CDR3 runs 15 residues. The germline gives CDR1 SGHNT, CDR2 YENEEA. Deletions cut 1 base from V and 7 bases from J, with 13 bases between. The DNA of the CDR3 is TGTGCCAGCAGCTTAGGCCCCGGCGAGGGCGGGGAGCTGTTTTTT. Amino acid sequence: CASSLGPGEGGELFF.

The J gene is TRBJ1-4, the V gene TRBV5-6; D may be TRBD1 (5 bases). Trimming shortened V by 2 bases and J by 7 bases, and 15 bases separated the two germline ends. CDR1 is SGHDT, CDR2 YYEEEE, per germline. This CDR3 region has 15 residues. The CDR3, as DNA: TGTGCCAGCAGCTTCGGCGCCCGGAGGGGTGAAAAACTGTTTTTT. Its protein product is CASSFGARRGEKLFF.

This chain joins TRBV7-3 and TRBJ2-2; 7 nucleotides match TRBD1. Trimming took 5 bases from V and 4 from J; bases not matched to a gene: 4. CDR1 and CDR2 (germline): SGHTA, FQGTGA. The CDR3 extends over 14 amino acids. The CDR3 here is CASSPGTVTGELFF. The CDR3 nucleotides read TGTGCCAGCAGCCCCGGGACAGTCACCGGGGAGCTGTTTTTT.

The chain recombines TRBV10-3 with TRBJ1-5; TRBD1 aligns across 7 bases. The CDR3 is made up of 16 amino acids. After removal of 6 bases from V and 0 bases from J, the junction contained 8 bases not matched to a gene. Per germline, CDR1 ENHRY and CDR2 SYGVKD. The CDR3 spells CAISDRAGFSNQPQHF. The CDR3 DNA reads TGTGCCATCAGCGACAGGGCCGGTTTTAGCAATCAGCCCCAGCATTTT.

The sample holds a few counts of this clone. The rearrangement links TRBV18 to TRBJ2-1; perhaps TRBD1 as D (6 bases). CDR3 length: 11 residues. Germline CDR1 reads KGHSH; CDR2 reads LQKENI. The V gene lost 3 bases and the J gene lost 10 bases, with 7 bases spanning the gap. In DNA, the CDR3 is TGTGCCAGCTCACCGGGGACAGAGCAGTTCTTC. This sequence encodes CASSPGTEQFF.

The V gene is TRBV5-1, the J gene TRBJ1-5; D unclear. Per germline, CDR1 SGHRS and CDR2 YFSETQ. CDR3 length: 13 residues. V dropped 4 bases and J dropped 0 bases, with 5 bases sitting between them. The CDR3 nucleotides are TGCGCCAGCAGCACTGGTAGCAATCAGCCCCAGCATTTT. Translation gives CASSTGSNQPQHF.

V gene TRBV6-5 combines with J gene TRBJ2-1, with TRBD2 matching 9 bases. Germline V gene sequence: CDR1 MNHEY, CDR2 SVGAGI. V lost 0 bases to trimming and J lost 4 bases; unmatched junction nucleotides: 4. The CDR3 has 16 residues. The CDR3 DNA reads TGTGCCAGCAGTTACTCGATTCTAGCGGGGTACAATGAGCAGTTCTTC. It is translated as CASSYSILAGYNEQFF.

In this sample, this clone turned up a few times. V gene TRBV30 combines with J gene TRBJ1-2; 7 nucleotides align to TRBD1. This CDR3 region has 14 residues. Germline trimming cut 4 bases from V and 5 bases from J; bases unmatched to any gene: 10. Germline lookup yields CDR1 GTSNPN and CDR2 SVGIG (reference sequence). DNA of the CDR3: TGTGCCTGGACGACAGGGTACTCTGTATATGGCTACACCTTC. It is translated as CAWTTGYSVYGYTF.

The chain joins TRBV6-1 to TRBJ1-2, with TRBD1 matching over 9 bases. The CDR3 is 16 amino acids. Trimming at V came to 3 bases and at J to 0 bases, leaving 5 bases not matched to a gene. Per germline, CDR1 MNHNS and CDR2 SASEGT. In DNA form, the CDR3 reads TGTGCCAGCAGTGAGGACGGGACAGGGTCTAACTATGGCTACACCTTC. Its protein is CASSEDGTGSNYGYTF.